The source of this T cell receptor beta chain is a study of blood T cell repertoires in COVID-19. Study-level information: The United States, Italy and Spain provided the acute and convalescent COVID-19 samples. T cells, B-cell-depleted T cells, or PBMCs provided the cDNA or gDNA that served as material.

The Seattle patients, enrolled during active infection, were followed longitudinally. This CDR3 is built from 14 residues. V dropped 2 bases and J dropped 1 base, with 8 bases sitting between them. CDR1 is MNHEY, CDR2 SVGAGI, per germline. The authors' processing: Amplified reference gene primers provided the basis for estimating nucleated cell counts. Method: immunoSEQ multiplex PCR; TCRdb's copy keeps in-frame clones and lacks some. Clonal size and the V and J genes are those of that table, whereas D and trimming came from the DNA. The table shows some 190,000 clones, with under 90% occurring only once.

The origin of this receptor is a woman at least 80 years old with COVID-19, enrolled during active disease. This rearrangement joins TRBV6-5 to TRBJ1-1; D remains unclear. The sample consisted of peripheral blood. The CDR3 sequence is CASSYGQSNTEAFF. In nucleotides, the CDR3 is TGTGCCAGCAGTTACGGCCAGTCGAACACTGAAGCTTTCTTT.